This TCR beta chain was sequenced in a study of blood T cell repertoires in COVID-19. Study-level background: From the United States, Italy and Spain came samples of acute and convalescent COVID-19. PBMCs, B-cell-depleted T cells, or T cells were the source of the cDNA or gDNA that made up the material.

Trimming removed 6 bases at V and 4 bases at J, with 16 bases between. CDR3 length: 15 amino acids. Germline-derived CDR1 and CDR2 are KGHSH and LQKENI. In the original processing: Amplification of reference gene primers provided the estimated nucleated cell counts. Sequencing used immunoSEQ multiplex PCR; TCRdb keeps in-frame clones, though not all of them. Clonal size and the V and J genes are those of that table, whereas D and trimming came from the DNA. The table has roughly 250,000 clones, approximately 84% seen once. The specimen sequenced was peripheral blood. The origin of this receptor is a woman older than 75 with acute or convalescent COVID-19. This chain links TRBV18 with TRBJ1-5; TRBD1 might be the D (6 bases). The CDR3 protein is CASSPVDSINQPQHF. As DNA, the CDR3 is TGTGCCAGCTCGCCGGTGGACAGCATTAATCAGCCCCAGCATTTT.